Detailed here is one T cell receptor beta chain. Its antigen is currently unknown. One junction end disagrees with the germline gene, perhaps due to a read error. The entry originates in a study of T-cell reconstitution after alpha-beta-depleted transplantation in children. Study observations and caveats: Reported findings indicate that, about two months after transplant, alpha-beta T cells came from several hundred expanded clones, which were derived from non-depleted graft cells.

The CDR3 spans 14 residues. CDR1 and CDR2 (germline): SGHRS, YFSETQ. TCRbeta library preparation incorporated unique molecular identifiers. TCRdb re-called the PCR reads with MiXCR, one entry per CDR3 protein. Seen here are under 150,000 distinct CDR3 sequences, roughly 10% observed once, and the top ten hold 24%. The sequences come from PBMCs, mostly from graft donor cells, collected 180 days after TCRalphabeta/CD19-depleted stem cell transplant. V and J are TRBV5-1 and TRBJ2-5, with D possibly being TRBD1 or TRBD2 (5 bases each). This receptor was taken from a girl under three years old who had a stem cell transplant for combined immunodeficiency, so the T cells may come from the graft donor. The CDR3 coding sequence is TGCTCCAGCAGCTCCTGGGGGATCCAAGAGACCCAGTACTTC. This translates into CSSSSWGIQETQYF.